The 2 T cell receptor beta chains given below trace back to one sample, sequenced in a study of identical twins. TCRdb re-derived calls from the 5' RACE reads in MiXCR, one entry per CDR3 protein. The sample includes about 690,000 distinct CDR3 sequences, around 21% of them seen just once. These data were also filed under a second study, of T cells expressing NK-cell markers.

The sample comprised PBMCs. These receptors came from a woman between 18 and 30 years old in good health.

The chain recombines TRBV7-2 with TRBJ2-7; D remains ambiguous. There are 16 residues in the CDR3. Germline CDR1 SGHTA, CDR2 FQGNSA. The V end lost 5 bases, the J end lost 1 base, and 18 bases lay between the germline ends. Written as DNA, the CDR3 is TGTGCCAGCAGCCAATCCTCCAGCAGACCTTCCTACGAGCAGTACTTC. Amino acid sequence: CASSQSSSRPSYEQYF.

The CDR3 DNA reads TGCAGCGTTGAGGAGCCGACAGGGGGTGACATTCAGTACTTC. Residues: CSVEEPTGGDIQYF. The chain employs TRBV29-1 and TRBJ2-4, with 9 nucleotides matching TRBD1. Trimming removed 3 bases from V and 8 bases from J; junction bases left unmatched: 8. The CDR3 extends over 14 amino acids. The V gene's germline CDR1 is SQVTM and CDR2 ANQGSEA. Supplemented by reference TRBV29-1 and TRBJ2-4, the full variable domain reads SAVISQKPSRDICQRGTSLTIQCQVDSQVTMMFWYRQQPGQSLTLIATANQGSEATYESGFVIDKFPISRPNLTFSTLTVSNMSPEDSSIYLCSVEEPTGGDIQYFGAGTRLSVL.